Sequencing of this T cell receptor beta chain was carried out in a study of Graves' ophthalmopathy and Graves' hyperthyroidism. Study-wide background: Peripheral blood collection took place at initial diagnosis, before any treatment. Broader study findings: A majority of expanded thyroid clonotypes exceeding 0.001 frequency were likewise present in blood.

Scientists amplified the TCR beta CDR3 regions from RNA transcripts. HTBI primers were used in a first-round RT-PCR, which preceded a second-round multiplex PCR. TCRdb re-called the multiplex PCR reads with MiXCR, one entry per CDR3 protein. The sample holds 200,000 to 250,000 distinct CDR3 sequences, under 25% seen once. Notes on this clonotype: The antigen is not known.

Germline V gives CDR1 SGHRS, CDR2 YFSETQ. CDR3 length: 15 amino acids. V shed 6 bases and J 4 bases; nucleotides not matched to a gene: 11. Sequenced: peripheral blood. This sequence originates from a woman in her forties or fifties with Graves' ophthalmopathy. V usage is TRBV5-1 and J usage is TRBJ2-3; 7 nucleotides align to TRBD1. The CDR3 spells CASTSLRGLADTQYF. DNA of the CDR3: TGCGCCAGCACCAGTTTGAGGGGGCTTGCAGATACGCAGTATTTT.